This is a list of T cell receptor beta chains from one sample in a study of T cells in Graves' hyperthyroidism and ophthalmopathy. One entry per CDR3 protein, called by TCRdb with MiXCR from the multiplex PCR reads. The repertoire has 690,000 or so distinct CDR3 sequences, about 19% of them found once; the top ten carry approximately 15%. The sequenced material came from blood. The receptors stem from a woman in her forties or fifties with Graves' hyperthyroidism that later progressed to Graves' ophthalmopathy. CDR3s include the opening cysteine and the closing phenylalanine or tryptophan. A D gene is named only where the DNA matches it firmly. A clone size is listed for some rows: how often the clone was seen (once, few, many), or a class if it is expanded.

V: TRBV5-1; D: NA; length: 14; size: NA; J: TRBJ2-7; DNA: TGCGCCAGCAGCTTGGGGGCAGCGACCTACGAGCAGTACTTC; CDR3: CASSLGAATYEQYF
V: TRBV5-5; D: NA; length: 13; size: NA; J: TRBJ1-1; DNA: TGTGCCAGCAGCTCTACAGCTTTCCCTGAAGCTTTCTTT; CDR3: CASSSTAFPEAFF
V: TRBV7-8; D: NA; length: 15; size: few; J: TRBJ2-2; DNA: TGTGCCAGCAGCTTCGCCCCGGGGACCACCGGGGAGCTGTTTTTT; CDR3: CASSFAPGTTGELFF
V: TRBV6-2/TRBV6-3; D: NA; length: 13; size: NA; J: TRBJ2-5; DNA: TGTGCCAGCAGTTACACAGGGCAAGAGACCCAGTACTTC; CDR3: CASSYTGQETQYF
V: TRBV7-9; D: NA; length: 16; size: few; J: TRBJ2-5; DNA: TGTGCCAGCAGGGAACCGGGACCTCCTAGCAGGGAGACCCAGTACTTC; CDR3: CASREPGPPSRETQYF
V: TRBV14; D: TRBD1; length: 15; size: NA; J: TRBJ2-2; DNA: TGTGCCAGCAGCCCCCTGGACAGGGGCGGCGGGGAGCTGTTTTTT; CDR3: CASSPLDRGGGELFF
V: TRBV7-9; D: TRBD1; length: 14; size: many; J: TRBJ2-7; DNA: TGTGCCAGCAGCTTAGCGGGACAGGTCTACGAGCAGTACTTC; CDR3: CASSLAGQVYEQYF
V: TRBV15; D: NA; length: 14; size: few; J: TRBJ1-2; DNA: TGTGCCACCAGCAGAGTAGCGGACAGCGTGAGCTACACCTTC; CDR3: CATSRVADSVSYTF
V: TRBV6-2/TRBV6-3; D: TRBD1; length: 14; size: many; J: TRBJ2-5; DNA: TGTGCCAGCTCGGACAGGGTGAATCAGGAGACCCAGTACTTC; CDR3: CASSDRVNQETQYF
V: TRBV7-9; D: TRBD1; length: 17; size: NA; J: TRBJ2-6; DNA: TGTGCCAGCAGCTTAGCAAAGGGGGCGCGCGGGGCCAACGTCCTGACTTTC; CDR3: CASSLAKGARGANVLTF
V: TRBV6-5; D: NA; length: 20; size: NA; J: TRBJ1-3; DNA: TGTGCCAGCAGTTACTCGAGTCCAAACCGGGCCTCGAGGCCTGGAAACACCATATATTTT; CDR3: CASSYSSPNRASRPGNTIYF
V: TRBV27; D: NA; length: 15; size: NA; J: TRBJ1-5; DNA: TGTGCCAGCAGTTTATCCGACGGGGGACGACAGCCCCAGCATTTT; CDR3: CASSLSDGGRQPQHF
V: TRBV6-5; D: NA; length: 14; size: NA; J: TRBJ1-2; DNA: TGTGCCAGCAGTTACGGACGGGTCGACTATGGCTACACCTTC; CDR3: CASSYGRVDYGYTF
V: TRBV7-6; D: NA; length: 16; size: NA; J: TRBJ1-4; DNA: TGTGCCAGCAGCCCCTCGGGCGGGGCAACTAATGAAAAACTGTTTTTT; CDR3: CASSPSGGATNEKLFF
V: TRBV7-2; D: NA; length: 14; size: few; J: TRBJ2-5; DNA: TGTGCCAGCAGCAGGACAAGGGGACCAGAGACCCAGTACTTC; CDR3: CASSRTRGPETQYF
V: TRBV2; D: NA; length: 12; size: NA; J: TRBJ1-2; DNA: TGTGCCAGCAGTGCAGATGGCTATGGCTACACCTTC; CDR3: CASSADGYGYTF
V: TRBV2; D: TRBD1; length: 15; size: many; J: TRBJ1-1; DNA: TGTGCCAGCAGTATACAGGGGGCTATGAACACTGAAGCTTTCTTT; CDR3: CASSIQGAMNTEAFF
V: TRBV5-1; D: TRBD1; length: 16; size: few; J: TRBJ1-5; DNA: TGCGCCAGCAGCCCTGATCCGGGACAGTACAATCAGCCCCAGCATTTT; CDR3: CASSPDPGQYNQPQHF
V: TRBV12-3/TRBV12-4; D: NA; length: 13; size: few; J: TRBJ1-1; DNA: TGTGCCAGCAGTTGGGAGCGGGGCACTGAAGCTTTCTTT; CDR3: CASSWERGTEAFF
V: TRBV19; D: NA; length: 13; size: NA; J: TRBJ1-5; DNA: TGTGCCAGTAGTATGGTGGAGGATCAGCCCCAGCATTTT; CDR3: CASSMVEDQPQHF
V: TRBV2; D: NA; length: 16; size: NA; J: TRBJ2-1; DNA: TGTGCCAGCAGTCCCCGACAGTCTCGTCCGTACAATGAGCAGTTCTTC; CDR3: CASSPRQSRPYNEQFF
V: TRBV20-1; D: NA; length: 14; size: few; J: TRBJ1-5; DNA: TGCAGTGCGGAGGCCCCCGGGGAGTATCAGCCCCAGCATTTT; CDR3: CSAEAPGEYQPQHF
V: TRBV2; D: TRBD2; length: 17; size: many; J: TRBJ2-1; DNA: TGTGCCAGCAGTTCGAGACTAGCGGGGGGGTCCTACAATGAGCAGTTCTTC; CDR3: CASSSRLAGGSYNEQFF
V: TRBV6-1; D: NA; length: 16; size: NA; J: TRBJ1-6; DNA: TGTGCCAGCAGTGAACTTAGCTCACAGGTCGGTTCACCCCTCCACTTT; CDR3: CASSELSSQVGSPLHF
V: TRBV18; D: NA; length: 16; size: NA; J: TRBJ1-5; DNA: TGTGCCAGCTCACCCACCGGGGCAGGGGTCGGTCAGCCCCAGCATTTT; CDR3: CASSPTGAGVGQPQHF
V: TRBV20-1; D: NA; length: 14; size: NA; J: TRBJ2-1; DNA: TGCAGTGCTAGAGATGAGTCAAATCCGGGTGAGCAGTTCTTC; CDR3: CSARDESNPGEQFF
V: TRBV6-6; D: TRBD1; length: 15; size: few; J: TRBJ1-1; DNA: TGTGCCAGCAGTTACCCTACAGGGGGCCGCACTGAAGCTTTCTTT; CDR3: CASSYPTGGRTEAFF
V: TRBV12-5; D: TRBD1; length: 14; size: NA; J: TRBJ1-1; DNA: TGTGCTAGTGGTTTGCACAGGGGAATAACTGAAGCTTTCTTT; CDR3: CASGLHRGITEAFF
V: TRBV11-2; D: TRBD1; length: 14; size: many; J: TRBJ1-6; DNA: TGTGCCAGCACCAACCGGGACAGTTATTCACCCCTCCACTTT; CDR3: CASTNRDSYSPLHF
V: TRBV12-3/TRBV12-4; D: NA; length: 18; size: many; J: TRBJ2-1; DNA: TGTGCCAGCAGTTTTTCCCTCCGGGCAGGGGCTTCCTACAATGAGCAGTTCTTC; CDR3: CASSFSLRAGASYNEQFF
V: TRBV15; D: NA; length: 17; size: NA; J: TRBJ1-2; DNA: TGTGCCACCAGCAGAGATAGCGTAAGGGCTTTGGGCTATGGCTACACCTTC; CDR3: CATSRDSVRALGYGYTF
V: TRBV3-1; D: NA; length: 14; size: NA; J: TRBJ2-7; DNA: TGTGCCAGCAGCCAAGGGGGGGGGCCCTACGAGCAGTACTTC; CDR3: CASSQGGGPYEQYF
V: TRBV6-1; D: NA; length: 14; size: NA; J: TRBJ2-6; DNA: TGTGCCAGCACGGGGCCCTCTGGGGCCAACGTCCTGACTTTC; CDR3: CASTGPSGANVLTF
V: TRBV7-9; D: TRBD2; length: 16; size: NA; J: TRBJ2-5; DNA: TGTGCCAGCAGCTTATTACTAGCGGGAGGAGAAGAGACCCAGTACTTC; CDR3: CASSLLLAGGEETQYF
V: TRBV19; D: NA; length: 15; size: NA; J: TRBJ1-2; DNA: TGTGCCAGTAGTATTCGAGGACGGGATTACTATGGCTACACCTTC; CDR3: CASSIRGRDYYGYTF
V: TRBV29-1; D: NA; length: 12; size: few; J: TRBJ1-2; DNA: TGCAGCGTTGACTCCGGGGGCTATGGCTACACCTTC; CDR3: CSVDSGGYGYTF
V: TRBV27; D: NA; length: 15; size: few; J: TRBJ2-1; DNA: TGTGCCAGCAGAGGGTCGGGGCCCGAAGTCAATGAGCAGTTCTTC; CDR3: CASRGSGPEVNEQFF
V: TRBV10-3; D: TRBD2; length: 17; size: NA; J: TRBJ2-3; DNA: TGTGCCATCAGTGAGTCCAGCGGGAACTTCGGCACAGATACGCAGTATTTT; CDR3: CAISESSGNFGTDTQYF
V: TRBV6-1; D: TRBD2; length: 17; size: NA; J: TRBJ2-5; DNA: TGTGCCACCGTCTCCGGGACTAGCGGGGGGGCCCAAGAGACCCAGTACTTC; CDR3: CATVSGTSGGAQETQYF
V: TRBV5-1; D: TRBD2; length: 15; size: many; J: TRBJ2-3; DNA: TGCGCCAGCAGCCCATCTAGCGGACGCACAGATACGCAGTATTTT; CDR3: CASSPSSGRTDTQYF
V: TRBV6-5; D: TRBD1; length: 17; size: NA; J: TRBJ1-1; DNA: TGTGCCAGCAGTTACTCGGGACAGGGAGGAACGAACACTGAAGCTTTCTTT; CDR3: CASSYSGQGGTNTEAFF
V: TRBV29-1; D: NA; length: 9; size: few; J: TRBJ2-7; DNA: TGCAGCGTTGCATACGAGCAGTACTTC; CDR3: CSVAYEQYF
V: TRBV12-3/TRBV12-4; D: TRBD1; length: 20; size: many; J: TRBJ2-2; DNA: TGTGCCAGCAGTCCCACACCGGGACAGGGCGTAGCACATCCCACCGGGGAGCTGTTTTTT; CDR3: CASSPTPGQGVAHPTGELFF
V: TRBV20-1; D: NA; length: 12; size: NA; J: TRBJ2-4; DNA: TGCAGTGCTAGAGGCACCTCTAACATTCAGTACTTC; CDR3: CSARGTSNIQYF
V: TRBV7-9; D: NA; length: 16; size: NA; J: TRBJ2-5; DNA: TGTGCCAGCAGCTTACCAAGGGGGATTCCCCAAGAGACCCAGTACTTC; CDR3: CASSLPRGIPQETQYF
V: TRBV25-1; D: NA; length: 17; size: NA; J: TRBJ2-1; DNA: TGTGCCAGCAGTGGCCGGGGCCTCAGCAATCCGACCAATGAGCAGTTCTTC; CDR3: CASSGRGLSNPTNEQFF
V: TRBV11-3; D: NA; length: 16; size: many; J: TRBJ2-3; DNA: TGTGCCAGCAGCCTGCGTGGGACACCGAGCACAGATACGCAGTATTTT; CDR3: CASSLRGTPSTDTQYF
V: TRBV6-4; D: NA; length: 13; size: few; J: TRBJ1-1; DNA: TGTGCCAGCAGCCGAGGACGGACGACTGAAGCTTTCTTT; CDR3: CASSRGRTTEAFF
V: TRBV27; D: NA; length: 16; size: NA; J: TRBJ1-5; DNA: TGTGCCAGCAGTCCCTCGGGACCCCAGGGCCCAAATACGCAGCATTTT; CDR3: CASSPSGPQGPNTQHF
V: TRBV13; D: TRBD1; length: 14; size: NA; J: TRBJ2-7; DNA: TGTGCCAGCAGCCCATTGGGACAGGCGGGCGAGCAGTACTTC; CDR3: CASSPLGQAGEQYF
V: TRBV7-8; D: TRBD1; length: 16; size: few; J: TRBJ1-2; DNA: TGTGCCAGCGCTGAGAATCTCAGGGGGCGCGACTCTGGCTACACCTTC; CDR3: CASAENLRGRDSGYTF
V: TRBV2; D: TRBD2; length: 11; size: many; J: TRBJ2-7; DNA: TGTGCCAGCATACTAGCGGACGAGCAGTACTTC; CDR3: CASILADEQYF
V: TRBV9; D: TRBD1; length: 14; size: few; J: TRBJ2-2; DNA: TGTGCCAGCAGCATCCAGGGGGCCGGCGGGGAGCTGTTTTTT; CDR3: CASSIQGAGGELFF
V: TRBV9; D: TRBD1; length: 17; size: few; J: TRBJ1-1; DNA: TGTGCCAGCAGCTCTCGACAGGGCGGGAAGGAAAACACTGAAGCTTTCTTT; CDR3: CASSSRQGGKENTEAFF
V: TRBV20-1; D: TRBD2; length: 14; size: many; J: TRBJ2-5; DNA: TGCAGTGCTACTAGCGGGGGGGCCAAAGAGACCCAGTACTTC; CDR3: CSATSGGAKETQYF
V: TRBV7-8; D: NA; length: 12; size: many; J: TRBJ2-3; DNA: TGTGCCAGCAGCTACTTCACAGATACGCAGTATTTT; CDR3: CASSYFTDTQYF
V: TRBV20-1; D: TRBD2; length: 15; size: NA; J: TRBJ2-4; DNA: TGCAGTGCTAGAGATGTTAGCGGGGGGTTAGACATTCAGTACTTC; CDR3: CSARDVSGGLDIQYF
V: TRBV5-4; D: TRBD1; length: 18; size: NA; J: TRBJ2-2; DNA: TGTGCCAGCAGTTCCGGGACAGGGAAGGGGTCCCGGACCGGGGAGCTGTTTTTT; CDR3: CASSSGTGKGSRTGELFF
V: TRBV27; D: NA; length: 13; size: NA; J: TRBJ2-7; DNA: TGTGCCAGCAGTTTTGAGGCCTCCTACGAGCAGTACTTC; CDR3: CASSFEASYEQYF